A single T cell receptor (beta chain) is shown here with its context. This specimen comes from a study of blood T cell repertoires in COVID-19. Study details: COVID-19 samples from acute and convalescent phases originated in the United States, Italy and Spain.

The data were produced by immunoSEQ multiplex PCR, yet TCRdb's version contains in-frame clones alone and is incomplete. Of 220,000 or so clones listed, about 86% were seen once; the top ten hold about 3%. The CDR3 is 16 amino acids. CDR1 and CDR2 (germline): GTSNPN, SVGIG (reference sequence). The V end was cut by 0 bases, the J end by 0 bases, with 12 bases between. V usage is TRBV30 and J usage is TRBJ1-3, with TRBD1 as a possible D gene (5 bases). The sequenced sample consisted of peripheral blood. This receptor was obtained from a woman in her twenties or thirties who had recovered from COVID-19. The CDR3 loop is CAWSVEQGSSGNTIYF. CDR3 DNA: TGTGCCTGGAGTGTGGAGCAGGGATCCTCTGGAAACACCATATATTTT. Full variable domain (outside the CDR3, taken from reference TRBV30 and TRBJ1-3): SQTIHQWPATLVQPVGSPLSLECTVEGTSNPNLYWYRQAAGRGLQLLFYSVGIGQISSEVPQNLSASRPQDRQFILSSKKLLLSDSGFYLCAWSVEQGSSGNTIYFGEGSWLTVV.